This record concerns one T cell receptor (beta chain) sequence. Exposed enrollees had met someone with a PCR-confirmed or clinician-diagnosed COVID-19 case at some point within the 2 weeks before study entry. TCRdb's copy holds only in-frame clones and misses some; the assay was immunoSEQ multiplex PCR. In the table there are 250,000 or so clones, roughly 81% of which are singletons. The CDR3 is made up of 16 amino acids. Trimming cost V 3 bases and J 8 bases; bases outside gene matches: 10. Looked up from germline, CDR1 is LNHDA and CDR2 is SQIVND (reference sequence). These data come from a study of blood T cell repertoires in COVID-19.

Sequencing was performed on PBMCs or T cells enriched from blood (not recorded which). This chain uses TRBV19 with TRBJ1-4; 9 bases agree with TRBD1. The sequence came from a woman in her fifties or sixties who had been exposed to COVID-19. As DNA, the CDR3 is TGTGCCAGTAGTATTGGAGGGGGACAGGGAAGAGAAAAACTGTTTTTT. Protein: CASSIGGGQGREKLFF.